The rows below give T cell receptor beta chains drawn from one sample of a study of OX40 agonist ivuxolimab in advanced cancers. Libraries were prepared by immunoSEQ multiplex PCR; TCRdb keeps only in-frame clonotypes and omits some of them. The sample holds about 33,000 clones, approximately 84% seen once. The sample here was CD4+ or CD8+ T cells sorted from blood, taken in a trial of the OX40 agonist ivuxolimab. Receptor source: an adult with an advanced solid tumor such as melanoma, head and neck, liver or kidney cancer. Both conserved end residues are part of each CDR3. Each record gives: J gene, V gene, clone size, D gene, CDR3 DNA, CDR3 protein. The D gene is left open where the match is weak. Rows give clone size only sometimes, using once, few, many, or a class for an expanded clone.

>TRBJ2-1|TRBV9|.|.
TGTGCCAGCAGCGTAGTCCACAATGAGCAGTTCTTC
CASSVVHNEQFF
>TRBJ2-7|TRBV7-9|once|.
TGTGCCAGCGGAGAGTCCTACGAGCAGTACTTC
CASGESYEQYF
>TRBJ2-1|TRBV5-4|.|.
TGTGCCAGCAGCTTACTCCCGAAATACAATGAGCAGTTCTTC
CASSLLPKYNEQFF
>TRBJ1-2|TRBV7-9|.|TRBD1
TGTGCCAGCAGCCCCGAGCGGGTGGGAGGGGGCTACTATGGCTACACCTTC
CASSPERVGGGYYGYTF
>TRBJ2-5|TRBV28|.|TRBD2
TGTGCCAGCACACCTCTCGCGGGGGACCAAGAGACCCAGTACTTC
CASTPLAGDQETQYF
>TRBJ2-1|TRBV4-2|.|.
TGTGCCAGCAGCCAAGATGGGTCCCGTGATGAGCAGTTCTTC
CASSQDGSRDEQFF
>TRBJ2-3|TRBV28|.|TRBD2
TGTGCCAGCGGATTTCGGGCGGGGGGGCCGGATACGCAGTATTTT
CASGFRAGGPDTQYF
>TRBJ1-1|TRBV5-4|.|.
TGTGCCAGCAGGAGTTACAGGGAGGTGAACACTGAAGCTTTCTTT
CASRSYREVNTEAFF
>TRBJ2-1|TRBV4-3|.|TRBD1
TGCGCCAGCAGCCCAGGACAGGGGTGGAATGAGCAGTTCTTC
CASSPGQGWNEQFF
>TRBJ1-1|TRBV2|.|.
TGTGCCAGCAGCACCGGGGGGGGCACTGAAGCTTTCTTT
CASSTGGGTEAFF
>TRBJ1-2|TRBV4-2|.|.
TGTGCCAGCAGCCCCCCCCCTGGACAAAGACTTAACTATGGCTACACCTTC
CASSPPPGQRLNYGYTF
>TRBJ2-3|TRBV28|.|.
TGTGCCAGCAGCCTACGACAGGGCACAGATACGCAGTATTTT
CASSLRQGTDTQYF
>TRBJ2-1|TRBV5-4|few|.
TGTGCCAGCAGCCCACAAGGGTACAATGAGCAGTTCTTC
CASSPQGYNEQFF
>TRBJ1-2|TRBV4-3|.|TRBD1
TGCGCCAGCAGCCAAGATAAGGGGGCCAGTAACTATGGCTACACCTTC
CASSQDKGASNYGYTF